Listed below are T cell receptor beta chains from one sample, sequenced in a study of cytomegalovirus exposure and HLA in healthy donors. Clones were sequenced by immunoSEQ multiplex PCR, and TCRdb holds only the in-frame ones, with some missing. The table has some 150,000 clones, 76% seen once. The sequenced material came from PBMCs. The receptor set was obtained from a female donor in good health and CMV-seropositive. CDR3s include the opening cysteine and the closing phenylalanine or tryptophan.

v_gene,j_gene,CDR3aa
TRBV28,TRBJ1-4,CASSFPGTGAEKLFF
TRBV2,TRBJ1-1,CASRAEGTEAFF
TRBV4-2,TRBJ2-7,CASSPSESSSYEQYF
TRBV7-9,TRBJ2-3,CASSLVRGEDTQYF
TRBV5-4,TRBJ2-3,CASSSILNTGTDTQYF
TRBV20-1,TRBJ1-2,CGTSGYTF
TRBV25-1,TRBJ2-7,CASRGQISYEQYF
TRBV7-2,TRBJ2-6,CASSLGGVSGANVLTF
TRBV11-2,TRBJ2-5,CASSLGQQETQYF
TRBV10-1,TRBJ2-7,CASSAAGSYEQYF
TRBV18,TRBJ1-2,CASSQFTGQHGYTF
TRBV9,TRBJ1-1,CASSPGPPRAFF
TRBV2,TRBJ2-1,CASSRTSGYNEQFF
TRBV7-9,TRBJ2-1,CASSLGASGEQFF
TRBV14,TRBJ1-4,CASSQDRGKLFF
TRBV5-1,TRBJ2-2,CASSTAVGELFF
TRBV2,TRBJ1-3,CASSDLSGNTIYF
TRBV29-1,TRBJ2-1,CSVESAGVVHEQFF
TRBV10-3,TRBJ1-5,CAISEPWEGQPQHF
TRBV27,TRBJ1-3,CASSEQGAGGNTIYF
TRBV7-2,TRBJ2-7,CASSEPAGLIYEQYF
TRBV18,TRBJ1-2,CASSPGENYGYTF
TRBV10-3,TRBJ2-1,CAIRAGTSAEEQFF
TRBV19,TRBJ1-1,CASSGGTGWDTEAFF